There are many counts of the clone carrying this TCR beta chain. This library used 300 to 450 ng RNA and molecular barcoded adaptors spanning alpha/delta and beta/gamma chains. TCRdb reprocessed the reads via MiXCR and lists one record per CDR3 protein. The sample lists 100,000 to 150,000 distinct CDR3 sequences, approximately 13% seen once, with about 8.6% in the top ten. The record originates from a study of read filtering for tumor transcriptome and immune sequencing. On the study more broadly: Patients were approximately 18 male and approximately 14 female, mean age around 67 years, range 47 to 80. TCR-mapped reads were about 3.5 to 11 million with IR-seq versus roughly 80 to 1,300 with RNA-seq.

Sequenced: a population of CD138-negative cells sorted from bone marrow. This TCR came from a donor at least 40 years old with multiple myeloma.

The CDR3 reads CASSIHRDRSNQPQHF. CDR3 sequence (DNA): TGTGCCAGTAGTATCCACAGGGATAGGAGCAATCAGCCCCAGCATTTT. The rearrangement links TRBV19 to TRBJ1-5; D perhaps matches TRBD1 (6 bases). There are 16 residues in the CDR3. In germline, CDR1 is LNHDA, CDR2 SQIVND (reference sequence). Trimming took off 3 bases at V and 1 base at J, with 13 bases between the two ends.